These T cell receptor beta chains were read from a single sample in a study of T cell responses to AZD1222 COVID-19 vaccine. TCRdb keeps only in-frame clones here, not all; method: immunoSEQ multiplex PCR. Of roughly 120,000 clones listed, roughly 88% are singletons. The sequences come from peripheral blood, collected on day 0 of AZD1222 vaccination. The source of these receptors is an adult in good health. The CDR3 runs from the conserved cysteine through the conserved F or W. The D gene is left open where the match is weak. The size field is filled for only some rows; it gives once, few, many or a size class.

clone_size: -; d_call: -; v_call: TRBV15; j_call: TRBJ1-2; cdr3_nt: TGTGCCACCAGCAGGGCTGGGGACTTCCCTGGCTACACCTTC; cdr3_aa: CATSRAGDFPGYTF
clone_size: -; d_call: TRBD2; v_call: TRBV28; j_call: TRBJ2-5; cdr3_nt: TGTGCCAGCAGGACCACCGGGACTAGCGGGGGACCTCAAGAGACCCAGTACTTC; cdr3_aa: CASRTTGTSGGPQETQYF
clone_size: -; d_call: TRBD1; v_call: TRBV4-1; j_call: TRBJ2-7; cdr3_nt: TGCGCCAGCAGCCAAGGGGACAGGGTTAACGAGCAGTACTTC; cdr3_aa: CASSQGDRVNEQYF
clone_size: -; d_call: -; v_call: TRBV11-3; j_call: TRBJ1-6; cdr3_nt: TGTGCCAGCAGCCAAGGGGTTAATTCACCCCTCCACTTT; cdr3_aa: CASSQGVNSPLHF
clone_size: few; d_call: -; v_call: TRBV7-6; j_call: TRBJ2-2; cdr3_nt: TGTGCCAGCAGCCCCGGGGGTAGAGCGAACACCGGGGAGCTGTTTTTT; cdr3_aa: CASSPGGRANTGELFF
clone_size: few; d_call: -; v_call: TRBV4-2; j_call: TRBJ1-1; cdr3_nt: TGTGCCAGCAGCCCCTCGACCCAAGGCGGAGGGACTGAAGCTTTCTTT; cdr3_aa: CASSPSTQGGGTEAFF
clone_size: -; d_call: TRBD2; v_call: TRBV19; j_call: TRBJ2-7; cdr3_nt: TGTGCCAGTAGTATGCGGACTAGCGGCCACTACGAGCAGTACTTC; cdr3_aa: CASSMRTSGHYEQYF
clone_size: -; d_call: TRBD1; v_call: TRBV19; j_call: TRBJ1-6; cdr3_nt: TGTGCCAGTAGCGGGACAGGGTTCGCCTCACCCCTCCACTTT; cdr3_aa: CASSGTGFASPLHF
clone_size: -; d_call: -; v_call: TRBV13; j_call: TRBJ2-2; cdr3_nt: TGTGCCAGCAGCCCCCTCCCGGACAGCTCGAACACCGGGGAGCTGTTTTTT; cdr3_aa: CASSPLPDSSNTGELFF
clone_size: -; d_call: -; v_call: TRBV2; j_call: TRBJ1-2; cdr3_nt: TGTGCCAGCAGTTTCAATGGAGGCAGCTACTATGGCTACACCTTC; cdr3_aa: CASSFNGGSYYGYTF
clone_size: -; d_call: -; v_call: TRBV6-5; j_call: TRBJ2-3; cdr3_nt: TGTGCCAGCACCGTAACAGGGTTAGGGACAGATACGCAGTATTTT; cdr3_aa: CASTVTGLGTDTQYF
clone_size: -; d_call: TRBD1; v_call: TRBV7-9; j_call: TRBJ1-2; cdr3_nt: TGTGCCAGCAGCCTACAGGGGACGGACTATGGCTACACCTTC; cdr3_aa: CASSLQGTDYGYTF
clone_size: -; d_call: -; v_call: TRBV3-1/TRBV3-2; j_call: TRBJ1-2; cdr3_nt: TGTGCCAGCAGCCAAGACCCCGGATTGAACTATGGCTACACCTTC; cdr3_aa: CASSQDPGLNYGYTF
clone_size: -; d_call: TRBD1; v_call: TRBV3-1/TRBV3-2; j_call: TRBJ1-1; cdr3_nt: TGTGCCAGCAGACTCGACAGGGGGCGCGATGAAGCTTTCTTT; cdr3_aa: CASRLDRGRDEAFF
clone_size: -; d_call: -; v_call: TRBV18; j_call: TRBJ2-5; cdr3_nt: TGTGCCAGCTCACCACCGGAGGCCCGAGAGACCCAGTACTTC; cdr3_aa: CASSPPEARETQYF
clone_size: -; d_call: -; v_call: TRBV7-8; j_call: TRBJ2-5; cdr3_nt: TGTGCCAGCAGCTTTTTGGAGGGTGAGACCCAGTACTTC; cdr3_aa: CASSFLEGETQYF
clone_size: -; d_call: TRBD1; v_call: TRBV6-5; j_call: TRBJ2-7; cdr3_nt: TGTGCCAGCAGTTACAGGGACAGGGGGCACTACGAGCAGTACTTC; cdr3_aa: CASSYRDRGHYEQYF
clone_size: -; d_call: -; v_call: TRBV7-9; j_call: TRBJ1-2; cdr3_nt: TGTGCCAGCAGCTCGGACAGTAACTATGGCTACACCTTC; cdr3_aa: CASSSDSNYGYTF
clone_size: -; d_call: TRBD1; v_call: TRBV5-1; j_call: TRBJ2-7; cdr3_nt: TGCGCCAGCAGCTTTTCCGGGACAGGGGACGAGCAGTACTTC; cdr3_aa: CASSFSGTGDEQYF
clone_size: -; d_call: TRBD1; v_call: TRBV6-2/TRBV6-3; j_call: TRBJ2-3; cdr3_nt: TGTGCCAGCAGCTTCCCTAGACAGGGCCTTTTCACAGATACGCAGTATTTT; cdr3_aa: CASSFPRQGLFTDTQYF
clone_size: -; d_call: TRBD2; v_call: TRBV11-2; j_call: TRBJ2-3; cdr3_nt: TGTGCCAGCAGCTTAGGAGCTAGCGGGGTCTCAGATACGCAGTATTTT; cdr3_aa: CASSLGASGVSDTQYF
clone_size: -; d_call: -; v_call: TRBV29-1; j_call: TRBJ2-7; cdr3_nt: TGCAGCGTTAAGGTGAACTACGAGCAGTACTTC; cdr3_aa: CSVKVNYEQYF
clone_size: -; d_call: TRBD1; v_call: TRBV7-9; j_call: TRBJ1-1; cdr3_nt: TGTGCCAGCAGCTTATTACAGGGGAGCACTGAAGCTTTCTTT; cdr3_aa: CASSLLQGSTEAFF
clone_size: -; d_call: -; v_call: TRBV4-1; j_call: TRBJ1-4; cdr3_nt: TGCGCCAGCAGCCAAAGAGGGGCCGCGGACGAAAAACTGTTTTTT; cdr3_aa: CASSQRGAADEKLFF
clone_size: -; d_call: TRBD2; v_call: TRBV6-1; j_call: TRBJ2-7; cdr3_nt: TGTGCCAGCAGTGTGACCCTAGCGGGGGGTGGGTACGAGCAGTACTTC; cdr3_aa: CASSVTLAGGGYEQYF
clone_size: -; d_call: -; v_call: TRBV5-1; j_call: TRBJ1-1; cdr3_nt: TGCGCCAGCAGCCGGGAGCAACAGGCGAACACTGAAGCTTTCTTT; cdr3_aa: CASSREQQANTEAFF
clone_size: -; d_call: -; v_call: TRBV7-2; j_call: TRBJ1-2; cdr3_nt: TGTGCCAGCAGCCCCTCGGGAGGCAGCATCTATGGCTACACCTTC; cdr3_aa: CASSPSGGSIYGYTF
clone_size: once; d_call: TRBD2; v_call: TRBV4-3; j_call: TRBJ2-1; cdr3_nt: TGCGCCAGCAGCCCATGGGGGCCAACTAGCGGGGCTATCCAATACAATGAGCAGTTCTTC; cdr3_aa: CASSPWGPTSGAIQYNEQFF
clone_size: once; d_call: -; v_call: TRBV10-1; j_call: TRBJ2-1; cdr3_nt: TGCGCCAGCAGCCGGGGGAATGAGCAGTTCTTC; cdr3_aa: CASSRGNEQFF
clone_size: -; d_call: TRBD2; v_call: TRBV10-3; j_call: TRBJ2-5; cdr3_nt: TGTGCCATCAGCATAGCGGGGGGACCCCAAGAGACCCAGTACTTC; cdr3_aa: CAISIAGGPQETQYF
clone_size: -; d_call: -; v_call: TRBV4-3; j_call: TRBJ2-3; cdr3_nt: TGCGCCAGCAGCCAAGAGACGATCACAGATACGCAGTATTTT; cdr3_aa: CASSQETITDTQYF
clone_size: -; d_call: -; v_call: TRBV5-8; j_call: TRBJ1-3; cdr3_nt: TGTGCCAGCAGCTTAGGGGTGGCGGTAGGCACCATATATTTT; cdr3_aa: CASSLGVAVGTIYF
clone_size: -; d_call: -; v_call: TRBV7-2; j_call: TRBJ1-4; cdr3_nt: TGTGCCAGCTCCTGGAGGGCCGCAACTAATGAAAAACTGTTTTTT; cdr3_aa: CASSWRAATNEKLFF
clone_size: -; d_call: -; v_call: TRBV3-1/TRBV3-2; j_call: TRBJ1-3; cdr3_nt: TGTGCCAGCAGCATGGGGCGAGGAAACACCATATATTTT; cdr3_aa: CASSMGRGNTIYF
clone_size: -; d_call: -; v_call: TRBV4-2; j_call: TRBJ2-3; cdr3_nt: TGTGCCAGCAGCCAAGAAGTCGCTAGCGGCACAGATACGCAGTATTTT; cdr3_aa: CASSQEVASGTDTQYF
clone_size: -; d_call: -; v_call: TRBV14; j_call: TRBJ1-3; cdr3_nt: TGTGCCAGCAGAAAAGGGGCGACTGGAAACACCATATATTTT; cdr3_aa: CASRKGATGNTIYF
clone_size: -; d_call: -; v_call: TRBV7-2; j_call: TRBJ1-5; cdr3_nt: TGTGCCAGCAGCTTAGGGGGGGGTCTCGGGCAGCCCCAGCATTTT; cdr3_aa: CASSLGGGLGQPQHF
clone_size: -; d_call: TRBD1; v_call: TRBV7-6; j_call: TRBJ2-7; cdr3_nt: TGTGCCAGCAGCTTTGGGACAGGGGGCGACGAGCAGTACTTC; cdr3_aa: CASSFGTGGDEQYF
clone_size: -; d_call: -; v_call: TRBV4-1; j_call: TRBJ2-3; cdr3_nt: TGCGCCAGCAGCCAAGTCCCGCAGGCCAGCACAGATACGCAGTATTTT; cdr3_aa: CASSQVPQASTDTQYF
clone_size: few; d_call: -; v_call: TRBV29-1; j_call: TRBJ2-5; cdr3_nt: TGCAGCGTTGAAGTTGGAGGGGTGGAGACCCAGTACTTC; cdr3_aa: CSVEVGGVETQYF
clone_size: -; d_call: TRBD1; v_call: TRBV4-1; j_call: TRBJ1-1; cdr3_nt: TGCGCCAGCAGCCAAACAGACAGGGTTGAGACTGAAGCTTTCTTT; cdr3_aa: CASSQTDRVETEAFF
clone_size: -; d_call: -; v_call: TRBV6-1; j_call: TRBJ2-5; cdr3_nt: TGTGCCAGCAGTGAAGTTAGGTTGGAGACCCAGTACTTC; cdr3_aa: CASSEVRLETQYF
clone_size: -; d_call: -; v_call: TRBV7-9; j_call: TRBJ1-6; cdr3_nt: TGTGCCAGCAGCTTAGGAGGGGATTCACCCCTCCACTTT; cdr3_aa: CASSLGGDSPLHF
clone_size: -; d_call: -; v_call: TRBV6-5; j_call: TRBJ2-1; cdr3_nt: TGTGCCAGCAGAAGGAACCCGGGACCCTACAATGAGCAGTTCTTC; cdr3_aa: CASRRNPGPYNEQFF
clone_size: -; d_call: -; v_call: TRBV6-5; j_call: TRBJ1-2; cdr3_nt: TGTGCCAGCAGCCTCAGTGGAAATAGCTATGGCTACACCTTC; cdr3_aa: CASSLSGNSYGYTF
clone_size: -; d_call: -; v_call: TRBV4-2; j_call: TRBJ2-3; cdr3_nt: TGTGCCAGCAGCCCAGAGGGGCTCGACATGGATACGCAGTATTTT; cdr3_aa: CASSPEGLDMDTQYF